This T cell receptor (beta chain) is drawn from a study of cytomegalovirus exposure and HLA in healthy donors. Points from the study as a whole: Many donors carried some public TCRs, although rarity characterized most TCR sequences.

This CDR3 spans 15 amino acids. CDR1 and CDR2 from the germline V gene are KGHSH and LQKENI. Trimming cost V 3 bases and J 3 bases, with 13 bases left between them. Assay: immunoSEQ multiplex PCR; the TCRdb copy retains only in-frame clones and omits some. Seen here are 120,000 to 150,000 clones, 84% observed once, and the top ten hold around 1.4%. Notes on this clone: No antigen is known for it.

The receptor was derived from a woman aged 25 to 39 in good health and CMV-seronegative. Sequenced input: PBMCs. The genes are TRBV18 and TRBJ2-3; a weak D match, TRBD2 (5 bases). CDR3 nucleotides: TGTGCCAGCTCACCTTATTCCTCGGGAACAGATACGCAGTATTTT. Amino acids: CASSPYSSGTDTQYF.